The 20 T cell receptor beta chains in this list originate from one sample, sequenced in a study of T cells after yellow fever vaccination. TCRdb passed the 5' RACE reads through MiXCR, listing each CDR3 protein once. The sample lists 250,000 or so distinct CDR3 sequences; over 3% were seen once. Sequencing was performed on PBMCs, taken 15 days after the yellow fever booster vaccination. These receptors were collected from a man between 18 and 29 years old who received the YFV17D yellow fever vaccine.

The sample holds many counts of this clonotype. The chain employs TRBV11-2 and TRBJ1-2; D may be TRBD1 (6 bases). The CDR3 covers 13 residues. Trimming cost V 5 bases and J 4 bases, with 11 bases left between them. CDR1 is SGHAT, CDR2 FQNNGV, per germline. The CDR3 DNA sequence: TGTGCCAGCAGCGCCGACAGGAGCTATGGCTACACCTTC. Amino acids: CASSADRSYGYTF.

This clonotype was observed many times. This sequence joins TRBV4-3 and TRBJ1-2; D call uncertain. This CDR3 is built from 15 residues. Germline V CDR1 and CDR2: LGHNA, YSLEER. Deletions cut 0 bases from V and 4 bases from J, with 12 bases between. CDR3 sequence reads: CASSQDKGLGYGYTF. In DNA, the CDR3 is TGCGCCAGCAGCCAAGATAAAGGGTTGGGCTATGGCTACACCTTC.

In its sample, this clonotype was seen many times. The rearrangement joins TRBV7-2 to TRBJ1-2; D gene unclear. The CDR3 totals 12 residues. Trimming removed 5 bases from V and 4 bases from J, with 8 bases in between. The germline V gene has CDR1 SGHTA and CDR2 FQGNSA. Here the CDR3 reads CASSIGLYGYTF. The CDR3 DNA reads TGTGCCAGCAGCATCGGGCTCTATGGCTACACCTTC.

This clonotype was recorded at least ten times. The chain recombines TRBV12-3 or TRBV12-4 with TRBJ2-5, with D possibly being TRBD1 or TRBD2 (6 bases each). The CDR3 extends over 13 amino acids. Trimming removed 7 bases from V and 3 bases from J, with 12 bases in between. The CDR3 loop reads CASTMGGEETQYF. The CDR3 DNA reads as TGTGCCAGCACCATGGGGGGCGAAGAGACCCAGTACTTC.

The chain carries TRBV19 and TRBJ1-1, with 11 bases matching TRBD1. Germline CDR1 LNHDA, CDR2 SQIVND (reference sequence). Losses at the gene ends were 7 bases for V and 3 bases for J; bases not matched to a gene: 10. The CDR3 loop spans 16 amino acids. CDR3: CASKRTGGARDTEAFF. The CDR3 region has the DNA TGTGCCAGTAAAAGGACAGGGGGCGCGCGGGACACTGAAGCTTTCTTT.

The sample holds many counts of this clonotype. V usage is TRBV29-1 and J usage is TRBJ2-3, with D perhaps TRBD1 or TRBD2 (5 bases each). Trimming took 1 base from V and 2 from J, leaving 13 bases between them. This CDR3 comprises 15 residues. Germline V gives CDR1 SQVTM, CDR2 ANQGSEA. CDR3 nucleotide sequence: TGCAGCGTTGAAGGGGGACCTACCAACACAGATACGCAGTATTTT. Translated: CSVEGGPTNTDTQYF.

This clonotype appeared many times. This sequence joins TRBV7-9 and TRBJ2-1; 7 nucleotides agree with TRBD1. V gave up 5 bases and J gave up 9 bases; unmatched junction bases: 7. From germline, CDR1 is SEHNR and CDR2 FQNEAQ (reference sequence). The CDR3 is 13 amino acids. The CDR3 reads CASSGGQVVEQFF. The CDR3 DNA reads TGTGCCAGCAGCGGAGGACAGGTAGTTGAGCAGTTCTTC.

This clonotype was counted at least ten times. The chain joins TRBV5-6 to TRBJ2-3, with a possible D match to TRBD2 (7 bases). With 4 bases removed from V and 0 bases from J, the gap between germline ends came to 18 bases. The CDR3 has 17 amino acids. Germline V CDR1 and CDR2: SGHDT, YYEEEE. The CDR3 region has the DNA TGTGCCAGCAGCCCCACGCCGGGGGGCTTTAGCACAGATACGCAGTATTTT. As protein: CASSPTPGGFSTDTQYF.

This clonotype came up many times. CDR3 sequence (DNA): TGTGCCAGCAGCCAAGATCCTATTTGGGTTATGAACACTGAAGCTTTCTTT. Translated: CASSQDPIWVMNTEAFF. The chain combines TRBV4-2 with TRBJ1-1; no firm D call. Germline loops: CDR1 LGHNA, CDR2 YNFKEQ. The length of the CDR3 is 17 residues. With 0 bases removed from V and 0 bases from J, the gap between germline ends came to 14 bases.

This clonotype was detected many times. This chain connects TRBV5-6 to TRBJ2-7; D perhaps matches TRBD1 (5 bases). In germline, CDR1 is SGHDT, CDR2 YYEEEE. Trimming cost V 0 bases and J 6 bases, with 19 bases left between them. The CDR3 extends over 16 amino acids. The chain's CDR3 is CASSLEAGPGQGEQYF. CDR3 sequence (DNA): TGTGCCAGCAGCTTGGAAGCAGGGCCGGGCCAAGGCGAGCAGTACTTC.

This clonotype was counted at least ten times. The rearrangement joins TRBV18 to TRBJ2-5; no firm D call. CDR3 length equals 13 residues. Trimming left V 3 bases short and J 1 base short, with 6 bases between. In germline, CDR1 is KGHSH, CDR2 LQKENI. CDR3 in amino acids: CASSPQAQETQYF. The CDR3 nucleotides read TGTGCCAGCTCACCGCAGGCCCAAGAGACCCAGTACTTC.

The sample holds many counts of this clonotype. The CDR3 reads CASSFTGWGSGNTIYF. The CDR3 nucleotides are TGTGCCAGCAGCTTCACCGGGTGGGGGTCTGGAAACACCATATATTTT. The rearrangement uses TRBV7-2 and TRBJ1-3; TRBD1 is a possible D gene (5 bases). The CDR3 has 16 amino acids. Per germline, CDR1 SGHTA and CDR2 FQGNSA. Between the trimmed V and J ends, which lost 3 bases and 1 base, there was a span of 13 bases. Full variable domain (outside the CDR3, taken from reference TRBV7-2 and TRBJ1-3): GAGVSQSPSNKVTEKGKDVELRCDPISGHTALYWYRQSLGQGLEFLIYFQGNSAPDKSGLPSDRFSAERTGGSVSTLTIQRTQQEDSAVYLCASSFTGWGSGNTIYFGEGSWLTVV.

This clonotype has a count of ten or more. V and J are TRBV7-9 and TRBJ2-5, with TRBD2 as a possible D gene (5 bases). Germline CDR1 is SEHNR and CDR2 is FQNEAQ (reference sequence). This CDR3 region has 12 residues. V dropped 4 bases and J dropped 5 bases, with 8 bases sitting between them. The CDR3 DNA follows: TGTGCCAGCAGCTCGGCGGGTGAGACCCAGTACTTC. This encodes CASSSAGETQYF.

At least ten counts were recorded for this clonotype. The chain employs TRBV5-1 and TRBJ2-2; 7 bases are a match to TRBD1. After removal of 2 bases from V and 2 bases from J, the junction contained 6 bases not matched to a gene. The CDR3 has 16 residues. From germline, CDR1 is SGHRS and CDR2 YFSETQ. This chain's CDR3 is CASSFRTGRNTGELFF. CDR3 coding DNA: TGCGCCAGCAGCTTTCGGACAGGCCGTAACACCGGGGAGCTGTTTTTT.

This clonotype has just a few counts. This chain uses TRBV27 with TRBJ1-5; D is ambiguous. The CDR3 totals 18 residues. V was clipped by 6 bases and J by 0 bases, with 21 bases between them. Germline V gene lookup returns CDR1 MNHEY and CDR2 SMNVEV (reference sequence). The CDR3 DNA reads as TGTGCCAGCAGCCCTTCAACGGGATTGTGGAATAGCAATCAGCCCCAGCATTTT. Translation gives CASSPSTGLWNSNQPQHF.

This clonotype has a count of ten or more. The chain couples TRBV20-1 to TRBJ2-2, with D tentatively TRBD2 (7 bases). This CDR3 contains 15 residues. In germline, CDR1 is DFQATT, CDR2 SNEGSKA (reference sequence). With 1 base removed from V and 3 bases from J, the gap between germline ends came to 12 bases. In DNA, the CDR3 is TGCAGTGCTAGAGGGCGGGGGCTGTACACCGGGGAGCTGTTTTTT. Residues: CSARGRGLYTGELFF.

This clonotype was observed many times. The DNA of the CDR3 is TGTGCCAGCCGGGCCGGAGATGAGCAGTTCTTC. Translated: CASRAGDEQFF. V usage is TRBV11-2 and J usage is TRBJ2-1; D remains ambiguous. Germline values: CDR1 SGHAT, CDR2 FQNNGV. This CDR3 region has 11 residues. V lost 8 bases and J lost 8, with 10 bases in between.

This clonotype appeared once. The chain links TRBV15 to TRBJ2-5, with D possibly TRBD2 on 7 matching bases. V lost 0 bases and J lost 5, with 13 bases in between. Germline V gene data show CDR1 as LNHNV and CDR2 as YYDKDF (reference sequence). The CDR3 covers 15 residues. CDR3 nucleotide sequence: TGTGCCACCAGCAGAGATCGGGGGGCTCGGGAGACCCAGTACTTC. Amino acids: CATSRDRGARETQYF.

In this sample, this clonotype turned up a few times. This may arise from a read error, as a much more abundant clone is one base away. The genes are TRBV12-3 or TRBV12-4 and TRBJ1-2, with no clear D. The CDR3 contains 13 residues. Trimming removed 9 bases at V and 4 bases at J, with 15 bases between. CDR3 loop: CASRQDWGYGYTF. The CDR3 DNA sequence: TGTGCCAGTCGTCAGGACTGGGGCTATGGCTACACCTTC.

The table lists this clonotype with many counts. Here the CDR3 DNA reads TGTGCCAGCAGCCCTAGCCGGATGGACAGGAGCTCCTACGAGCAGTACTTC. Protein product: CASSPSRMDRSSYEQYF. The chain has TRBV7-6 and TRBJ2-7; TRBD1 matches 7 bases. With V trimmed by 5 bases and J by 0 bases, 13 bases remained unmatched. This CDR3 is 17 amino acids long. The germline V gene encodes CDR1 SGHVS and CDR2 FNYEAQ.